Below, 28 T cell receptor beta chains from the same sample are listed, as sequenced in a study of cytomegalovirus exposure and HLA in healthy donors. Use of 60 Vbeta and 13 Jbeta primers characterized the PCR. Some clones are missing from TCRdb's copy, which holds only in-frame ones; the method was immunoSEQ multiplex PCR. Here the sample spans 130,000 to 150,000 clones, around 79% being singletons. The sequenced sample consisted of PBMCs. These receptors all stem from a young man in good health and CMV-seropositive.

A note on this clone: Mismatch with germline at one junction end may stem from a read error. This chain links TRBV7-9 with TRBJ2-2; no definite D call. The CDR3 is 14 amino acids. Germline CDR1 reads SEHNR; CDR2 reads FQNEAQ (reference sequence). DNA for the CDR3: TGTTCCAGCAGCCTAACAACAGCCCACGGGGAGCTGTTTTTT. It is translated as CSSSLTTAHGELFF.

This clone was observed a handful of times. CDR3 residues: CASRIRGGSSYNEQFF. CDR3 nucleotide sequence: TGTGCCAGCAGAATCAGGGGCGGGAGCTCCTACAATGAGCAGTTCTTC. The rearrangement links TRBV27 to TRBJ2-1, with D possibly being TRBD2 (7 bases). Germline-derived CDR1 and CDR2 are MNHEY and SMNVEV (reference sequence). The CDR3 contains 16 residues. Trimming stripped 6 bases from V and 0 bases from J, with 15 bases between.

This clone was seen a single time. The chain recombines TRBV4-1 with TRBJ2-1; D is perhaps TRBD2 (8 bases). This CDR3 comprises 15 residues. Trimming removed 4 bases at V and 8 bases at J, with 18 bases between. Germline-derived CDR1 and CDR2 are MGHRA and YSYEKL. The CDR3 DNA sequence: TGCGCCAGCAGCCGACCGGGACTAGGGGGCGATGAGCAGTTCTTC. It yields the protein CASSRPGLGGDEQFF.

The rearrangement joins TRBV10-1 to TRBJ2-1; 8 bases are a match to TRBD2. Trimming cost V 11 bases and J 5 bases; bases outside gene matches: 14. The CDR3 is 15 amino acids. In germline, CDR1 is WNHNN, CDR2 SYGVQD (reference sequence). As DNA, the CDR3 is TGCGCCCGAGACTTGGCGGGACTAGAAGACAATGAGCAGTTCTTC. Protein: CARDLAGLEDNEQFF.

V is TRBV6-7 and J is TRBJ2-2, with 7 nucleotides matching TRBD1. TRBV6-7 is recorded as an ORF, its role being uncertain. The CDR3 extends over 19 amino acids. Germline trimming cut 4 bases from V and 4 bases from J; bases unmatched to any gene: 18. The CDR3 reads CASSSPPLSDRDGTGELFF. The CDR3 region has the DNA TGTGCCAGCAGTTCCCCGCCGCTTTCAGACAGGGATGGCACCGGGGAGCTGTTTTTT.

This clone appeared a single time. The chain has TRBV28 and TRBJ2-5, with TRBD2 as a possible D gene (6 bases). The CDR3 has 13 amino acids. V lost 4 bases to trimming and J lost 4 bases, with 10 bases between them. Germline V gene lookup returns CDR1 MDHEN and CDR2 SYDVKM. The CDR3 DNA reads TGTGCCAGCAGTTACGGAGGGCGAGAGACCCAGTACTTC. This encodes CASSYGGRETQYF.

This rearrangement joins TRBV11-2 to TRBJ1-5; no definite D call. V was cut by 5 bases and J by 3 bases, with 5 bases left in between. The CDR3 is 12 residues long. From germline, CDR1 is SGHAT and CDR2 FQNNGV. In nucleotides, the CDR3 is TGTGCCAGCAGCCCGTCCAATCAGCCCCAGCATTTT. Translating gives CASSPSNQPQHF.

The chain uses TRBV15 and TRBJ1-1; TRBD1 might be the D (6 bases). This CDR3 spans 18 amino acids. V was cut by 4 bases and J by 0 bases, with 21 bases left in between. The V gene's germline CDR1 is LNHNV and CDR2 YYDKDF (reference sequence). The CDR3 nucleotides read TGTGCCACCAGCACCGACACTATAACCGGACAGCTGAACACTGAAGCTTTCTTT. Translation: CATSTDTITGQLNTEAFF.

The CDR3 sequence is CASRQQGFEFTEAFF. CDR3 DNA: TGTGCCAGCAGGCAACAGGGATTCGAGTTCACTGAAGCTTTCTTT. This chain uses TRBV6-5 with TRBJ1-1; D perhaps matches TRBD1 (6 bases). The V gene's germline CDR1 is MNHEY and CDR2 SVGAGI. Trimming removed 6 bases from V and 4 bases from J, with 18 bases in between. The CDR3 has 15 amino acids.

The table lists this clone with a few counts. The chain joins TRBV4-3 to TRBJ2-3, with TRBD2 matching over 7 bases. Trimming cost V 4 bases and J 2 bases; bases outside gene matches: 9. The CDR3 runs to 16 residues. The germline CDR1 and CDR2 sequences are LGHNA and YSLEER. The CDR3 spells CASSRAASGTTDTQYF. The CDR3 region has the DNA TGCGCCAGCAGCCGGGCCGCTAGCGGTACCACAGATACGCAGTATTTT.

This sequence joins TRBV13 and TRBJ2-3; possibly TRBD2 for D (5 bases). V was cut by 1 base and J by 0 bases, with 5 bases left in between. In germline, CDR1 is PRHDT, CDR2 FYEKMQ (reference sequence). The CDR3 contains 14 residues. CDR3 bases: TGTGCCAGCAGCTTAGCGGGGAGCACAGATACGCAGTATTTT. Translated: CASSLAGSTDTQYF.

This clone was seen once. The chain recombines TRBV6-5 with TRBJ1-5; unclear D gene. CDR1 and CDR2 (germline): MNHEY, SVGAGI. V was shortened by 2 bases and J by 4 bases, with 9 bases between the two germline ends. This CDR3 spans 14 amino acids. The CDR3 nucleotides are TGTGCCAGCAGTTACAAGGGCGGGAATCAGCCCCAGCATTTT. Residues: CASSYKGGNQPQHF.

V gene TRBV28 combines with J gene TRBJ2-2; 9 nucleotides align to TRBD1. CDR1 MDHEN and CDR2 SYDVKM come from the germline V gene. J gave up 4 bases and V 6 bases, and 6 bases lay outside the gene matches. This CDR3 region has 15 residues. CDR3 sequence: CASSTDRGGTGELFF. In DNA form, the CDR3 reads TGTGCCAGCAGCACGGACAGGGGAGGCACCGGGGAGCTGTTTTTT. The full variable domain, its missing parts supplied by reference TRBV28 and TRBJ2-2, is DVKVTQSSRYLVKRTGEKVFLECVQDMDHENMFWYRQDPGLGLRLIYFSYDVKMKEKGDIPEGYSVSREKKERFSLILESASTNQTSMYLCASSTDRGGTGELFFGEGSRLTVL.

Turning to this clone: Germline is not matched at one junction end, which may reflect a read error. The rearrangement uses TRBV7-9 and TRBJ2-7; 7 nucleotides line up with TRBD2. The germline V gene has CDR1 SEHNR and CDR2 FQNEAQ (reference sequence). This CDR3 comprises 15 residues. CDR3 amino acids: CSSSAREGRPYEQYF. CDR3 DNA sequence: TGTTCCAGCAGCGCAAGGGAGGGGAGGCCCTACGAGCAGTACTTC.

This clone was seen a few times. The chain uses TRBV9 and TRBJ1-2; D gene uncertain. The V gene lost 0 bases and the J gene lost 7 bases, with 7 bases spanning the gap. The CDR3 is 12 amino acids. Germline CDR1 is SGDLS and CDR2 is YYNGEE. CDR3 coding DNA: TGTGCCAGCAGCGTAGAGCGGGGTGGCTACACCTTC. Its protein is CASSVERGGYTF. Based on the CDR3 plus reference TRBV9 and TRBJ1-2, the full variable domain is DSGVTQTPKHLITATGQRVTLRCSPRSGDLSVYWYQQSLDQGLQFLIQYYNGEERAKGNILERFSAQQFPDLHSELNLSSLELGDSALYFCASSVERGGYTFGSGTRLTVV.

The rearrangement links TRBV11-3 to TRBJ1-1, with 7 bases aligning to TRBD1. The CDR3 is 14 amino acids. Germline CDR1 SGHNT, CDR2 YENEEA. After removal of 6 bases from V and 4 bases from J, the junction contained 8 bases not matched to a gene. The CDR3 DNA reads TGTGCCAGCAGTCCGACAGGGATGAGCACTGAAGCTTTCTTT. It encodes CASSPTGMSTEAFF.

V usage is TRBV9 and J usage is TRBJ1-3; D remains ambiguous. The germline V gene encodes CDR1 SGDLS and CDR2 YYNGEE. V lost 3 bases and J 3 bases, leaving 10 bases between the germline ends. CDR3 length equals 14 residues. The CDR3 loop reads CASSADLNGNTIYF. Here the CDR3 DNA reads TGTGCCAGCAGCGCGGACTTAAATGGAAACACCATATATTTT.

The genes are TRBV27 and TRBJ2-5; 10 positions agree with TRBD2. V dropped 4 bases and J dropped 5; count of bases not matched to a gene: 7. Germline-derived CDR1 and CDR2 are MNHEY and SMNVEV (reference sequence). This CDR3 is 15 amino acids long. CDR3 residues: CASSSQLAGWETQYF. As DNA, the CDR3 is TGTGCCAGCAGTTCCCAACTAGCGGGGTGGGAGACCCAGTACTTC.

The J gene is TRBJ2-7, the V gene TRBV5-6; 7 bases are a match to TRBD2. The CDR3 totals 15 residues. Germline V gene lookup returns CDR1 SGHDT and CDR2 YYEEEE. V shed 4 bases, J shed 4 bases, and the junction held 11 bases outside the gene matches. The CDR3 protein is CASSPEVGGIYEQYF. Written as DNA, the CDR3 is TGTGCCAGCAGCCCAGAAGTGGGGGGGATATACGAGCAGTACTTC.

The chain recombines TRBV6-1 with TRBJ1-1; 8 nucleotides match TRBD1. CDR1 is MNHNS and CDR2 is SASEGT in the germline V gene. V gave up 6 bases and J gave up 4 bases; unmatched junction bases: 7. The CDR3 length is 14 residues. CDR3 loop: CASRARTGPTEAFF. CDR3 coding DNA: TGTGCCAGCAGGGCACGGACAGGGCCCACTGAAGCTTTCTTT.

V is TRBV5-3 and J is TRBJ2-1; 12 bases agree with TRBD2. Being an ORF, TRBV5-3 has a function that is uncertain. The CDR3 loop spans 16 amino acids. The junction had 3 bases not matched to a gene; V was cut back by 5 bases and J by 0 bases. DNA of the CDR3: TGTGCCAGAAGAGGGACTAGCGGGTGCTCCTACAATGAGCAGTTCTTC. Translated: CARRGTSGCSYNEQFF.

This chain joins TRBV18 and TRBJ2-7; 10 bases match TRBD1. Trimming cost V 2 bases and J 7 bases; bases outside gene matches: 5. The CDR3 has 14 amino acids. Germline loops: CDR1 KGHSH, CDR2 LQKENI. CDR3 nucleotides: TGTGCCAGCTCACCAAGGACAGGGGGTAATGAGCAGTACTTC. Translated: CASSPRTGGNEQYF.

With respect to this clone: The same CDR3 arises from other DNA sequences in this sample as well. The gene calls are TRBV30 and TRBJ2-7, with 7 bases lining up with TRBD2. CDR1 is GTSNPN and CDR2 is SVGIG in the germline V gene (reference sequence). This CDR3 spans 13 amino acids. Trimming took 3 bases from V and 7 from J; bases not matched to a gene: 9. CDR3 residues: CAWSEGRAQEQYF. CDR3 DNA sequence: TGTGCCTGGAGCGAGGGGAGGGCACAGGAGCAGTACTTC.

J is TRBJ2-7 and V is TRBV6-5; 7 bases fit TRBD1. The junction had 4 bases not matched to a gene; V was cut back by 11 bases and J by 0 bases. This CDR3 spans 12 amino acids. Germline V CDR1 and CDR2: MNHEY, SVGAGI. The CDR3 coding sequence is TGTGCCGCCCGGGACAGCTCCTACGAGCAGTACTTC. Its translation is CAARDSSYEQYF.

CDR3 in amino acids: CASIPQRAGALGTEAFF. The CDR3 nucleotides read TGTGCCAGCATCCCACAGAGGGCAGGGGCTCTGGGAACTGAAGCTTTCTTT. The rearrangement uses TRBV25-1 and TRBJ1-1, with D possibly TRBD1 on 6 matching bases. The CDR3 runs to 17 residues. V gave up 7 bases and J gave up 5 bases, with 26 bases separating them. The germline V gene has CDR1 MGHDK and CDR2 SYGVNS.

The V and J genes are TRBV2 and TRBJ1-1; D is unresolved. The V end was cut by 5 bases, the J end by 0 bases, with 7 bases between. The CDR3 totals 13 residues. CDR1 and CDR2 from the germline V gene are SNHLY and FYNNEI. CDR3 DNA sequence: TGTGCCAGCAGTTACGGGGTGAACACTGAAGCTTTCTTT. Its translation is CASSYGVNTEAFF.

The V and J genes are TRBV7-6 and TRBJ2-7; D unclear. V shed 2 bases and J shed 4 bases, with 9 bases lying between them. Germline loops: CDR1 SGHVS, CDR2 FNYEAQ. The CDR3 loop spans 13 amino acids. CDR3 DNA sequence: TGTGCCAGCAGCTTATCCGGAGCATACGAGCAGTACTTC. Amino acids: CASSLSGAYEQYF.

The J gene is TRBJ2-2, the V gene TRBV15; 7 bases are shared with TRBD2. After removal of 1 base from V and 2 bases from J, the junction contained 7 bases not matched to a gene. Germline CDR1 is LNHNV and CDR2 is YYDKDF (reference sequence). The CDR3 is 17 amino acids. Here the CDR3 DNA reads TGTGCCACCAGCAGAGTTGAGCGGGAAGTTAACACCGGGGAGCTGTTTTTT. It encodes CATSRVEREVNTGELFF.